This record concerns one TCR beta chain sequence. Germline V gives CDR1 SGHKS, CDR2 YYEKEE (reference sequence). J gave up 10 bases and V 4 bases, and 13 bases lay outside the gene matches. The CDR3 has 15 amino acids. The data were obtained in a study of blood T cell repertoires in COVID-19. Sequencing used immunoSEQ multiplex PCR; TCRdb keeps in-frame clones, though not all of them. The sample includes about 70,000 clones, 80% to 90% of them seen just once. The chain couples TRBV5-5 to TRBJ2-1; 8 bases are a match to TRBD2. This sequence originates from a woman at least 80 years old with active or convalescent COVID-19. Sequenced input: peripheral blood. The CDR3: CASSPMAGGRTEQFF. CDR3 DNA sequence: TGTGCCAGCAGCCCCATGGCGGGGGGTCGAACCGAGCAGTTCTTC.